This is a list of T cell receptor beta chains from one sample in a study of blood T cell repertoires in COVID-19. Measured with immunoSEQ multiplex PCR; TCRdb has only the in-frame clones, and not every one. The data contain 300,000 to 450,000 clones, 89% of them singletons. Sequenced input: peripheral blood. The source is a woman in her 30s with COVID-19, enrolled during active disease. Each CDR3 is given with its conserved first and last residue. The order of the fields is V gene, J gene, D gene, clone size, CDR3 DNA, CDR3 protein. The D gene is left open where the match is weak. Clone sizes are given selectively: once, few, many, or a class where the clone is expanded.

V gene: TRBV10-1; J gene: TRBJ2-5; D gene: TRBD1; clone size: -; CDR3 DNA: TGCGCCAGCAGTGAGTTTCTACCGGGACAGGGCCAAGAGACCCAGTACTTC; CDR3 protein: CASSEFLPGQGQETQYF
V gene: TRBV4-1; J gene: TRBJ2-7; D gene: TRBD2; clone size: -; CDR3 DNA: TGCGCCAGCAGCCGGGGACTAGCCTCCGAGCAGTACTTC; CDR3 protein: CASSRGLASEQYF
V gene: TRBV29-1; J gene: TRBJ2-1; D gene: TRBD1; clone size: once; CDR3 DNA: TGCAGCGTCGGACAGGGGAGGTACAATGAGCAGTTCTTC; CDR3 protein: CSVGQGRYNEQFF
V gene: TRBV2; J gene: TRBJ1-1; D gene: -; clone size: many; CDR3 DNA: TGTGCCAGCTACGTTAGGACAGAAAACACTGAAGCTTTCTTT; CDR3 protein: CASYVRTENTEAFF
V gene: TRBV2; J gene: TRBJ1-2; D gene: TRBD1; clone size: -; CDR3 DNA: TGTGCCAGCAGTGGACAGGGAGTTGACTATGGCTACACCTTC; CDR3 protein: CASSGQGVDYGYTF
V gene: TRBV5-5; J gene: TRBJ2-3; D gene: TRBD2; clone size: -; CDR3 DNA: TGTGCCAGCAGCTTGTTCGGTGCGGGGGGGCTCACAGATACGCAGTATTTT; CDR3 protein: CASSLFGAGGLTDTQYF
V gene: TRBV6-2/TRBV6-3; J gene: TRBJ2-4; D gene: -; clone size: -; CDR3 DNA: TGTGCCAGCAGTTACTCGAGGGCCGGGTTCGGACAGATAGCCAAAAACATTCAGTACTTC; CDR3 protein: CASSYSRAGFGQIAKNIQYF
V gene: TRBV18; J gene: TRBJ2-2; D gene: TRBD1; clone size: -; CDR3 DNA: TGTGCCAGCTCACCCATTAGGAACAGGGGGACTGACACCGGGGAGCTGTTTTTT; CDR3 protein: CASSPIRNRGTDTGELFF
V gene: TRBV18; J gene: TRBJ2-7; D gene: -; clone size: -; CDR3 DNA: TGTGCCAGCTCACCAGCCCAGGGGAGCGAGCAGTACTTC; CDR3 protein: CASSPAQGSEQYF
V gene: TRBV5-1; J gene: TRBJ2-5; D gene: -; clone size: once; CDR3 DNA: TGCGCCAGCGGGCAGGGGAAAGGCCAAGAGACCCAGTACTTC; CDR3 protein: CASGQGKGQETQYF